This TCR beta chain originates from a study of shared clonotypes between healthy human individuals. CDR1 MNHEY and CDR2 SMNVEV come from the germline V gene (reference sequence). There are 18 residues in the CDR3. Unmatched junction bases numbered 14, after V lost 5 bases and J lost 5 bases. As defined, naive CD8 cells were CD45RO-negative and positively selected for CCR7, with terminally differentiated effector memory CD45RA+ cells excluded. Using immunoSEQ multiplex PCR, the repertoire was profiled, and TCRdb retains in-frame clones only, with some absent. The data show about 1,800,000 clones, with approximately 94% seen just once and 1.2% held by the top ten.

This TCR was sampled from a young man in good health. The chain recombines TRBV27 with TRBJ2-1; 11 bases are shared with TRBD2. The sample comprised naive CD8+ T cells sorted from blood. Here the CDR3 reads CASSASVTSGSRNNEQFF. The CDR3 DNA reads TGTGCCAGCAGTGCATCAGTTACTAGCGGGAGTCGGAACAATGAGCAGTTCTTC.